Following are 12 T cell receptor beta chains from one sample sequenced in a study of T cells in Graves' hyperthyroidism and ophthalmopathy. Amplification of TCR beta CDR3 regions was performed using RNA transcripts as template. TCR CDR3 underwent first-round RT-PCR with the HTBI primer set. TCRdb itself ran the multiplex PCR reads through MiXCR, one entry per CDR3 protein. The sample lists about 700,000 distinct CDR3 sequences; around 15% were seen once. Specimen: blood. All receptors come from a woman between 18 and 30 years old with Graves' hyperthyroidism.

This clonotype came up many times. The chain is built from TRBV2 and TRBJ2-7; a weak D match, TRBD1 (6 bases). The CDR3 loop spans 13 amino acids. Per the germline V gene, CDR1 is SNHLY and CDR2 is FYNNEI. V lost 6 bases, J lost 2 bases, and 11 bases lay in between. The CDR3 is CASRERQAYEQYF. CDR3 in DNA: TGTGCCAGCAGAGAGCGACAGGCCTACGAGCAGTACTTC.

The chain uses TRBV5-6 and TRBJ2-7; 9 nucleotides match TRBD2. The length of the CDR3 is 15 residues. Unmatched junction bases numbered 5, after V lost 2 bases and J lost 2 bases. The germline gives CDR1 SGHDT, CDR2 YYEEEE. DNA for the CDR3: TGTGCCAGCAGCTTCCGACTAGCGGAAACCTACGAGCAGTACTTC. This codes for CASSFRLAETYEQYF. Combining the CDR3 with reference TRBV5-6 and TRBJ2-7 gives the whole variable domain DAGVTQSPTHLIKTRGQQVTLRCSPKSGHDTVSWYQQALGQGPQFIFQYYEEEERQRGNFPDRFSGHQFPNYSSELNVNALLLGDSALYLCASSFRLAETYEQYFGPGTRLTVT.

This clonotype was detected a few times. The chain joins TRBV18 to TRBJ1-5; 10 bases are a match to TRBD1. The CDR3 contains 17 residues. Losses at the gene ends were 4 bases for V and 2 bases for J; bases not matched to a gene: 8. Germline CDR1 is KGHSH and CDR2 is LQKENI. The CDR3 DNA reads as TGTGCCAGCTCACATCGGGACAGGGGAGCACGCAATCAGCCCCAGCATTTT. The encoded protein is CASSHRDRGARNQPQHF.

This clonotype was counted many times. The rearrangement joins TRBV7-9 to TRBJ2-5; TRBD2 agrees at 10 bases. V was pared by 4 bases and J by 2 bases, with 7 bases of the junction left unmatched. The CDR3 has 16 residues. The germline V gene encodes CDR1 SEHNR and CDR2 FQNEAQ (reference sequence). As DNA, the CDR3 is TGTGCCAGCAGCTCCCGGGCTAGCGGGAGTCAAGAGACCCAGTACTTC. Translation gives CASSSRASGSQETQYF.

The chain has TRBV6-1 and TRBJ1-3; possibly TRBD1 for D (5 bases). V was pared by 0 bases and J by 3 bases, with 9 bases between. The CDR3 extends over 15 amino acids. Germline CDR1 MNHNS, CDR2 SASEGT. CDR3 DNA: TGTGCCAGCAGTGAAGCACCGGGGGTTGGAAACACCATATATTTT. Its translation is CASSEAPGVGNTIYF.

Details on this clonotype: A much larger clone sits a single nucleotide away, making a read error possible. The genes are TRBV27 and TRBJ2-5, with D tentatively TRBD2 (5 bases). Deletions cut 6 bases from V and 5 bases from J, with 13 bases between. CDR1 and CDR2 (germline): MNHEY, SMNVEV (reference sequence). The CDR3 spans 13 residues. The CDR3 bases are TGTGCCAGCAGCCAGGAGGTGGGGGAGACCCAGTACTTC. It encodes CASSQEVGETQYF.

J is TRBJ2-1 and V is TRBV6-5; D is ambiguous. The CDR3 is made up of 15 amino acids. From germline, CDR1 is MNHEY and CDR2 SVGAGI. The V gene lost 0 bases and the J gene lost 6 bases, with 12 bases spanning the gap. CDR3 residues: CASSYSTRSTNEQFF. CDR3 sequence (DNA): TGTGCCAGCAGTTACTCGACACGTTCGACCAATGAGCAGTTCTTC.

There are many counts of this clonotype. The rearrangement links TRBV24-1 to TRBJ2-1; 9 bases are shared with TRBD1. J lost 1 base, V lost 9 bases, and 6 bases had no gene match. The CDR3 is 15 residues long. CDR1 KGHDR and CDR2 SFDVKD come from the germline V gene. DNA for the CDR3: TGTGCCACCGGTACCGGGACAGGGTCCTACAATGAGCAGTTCTTC. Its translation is CATGTGTGSYNEQFF.

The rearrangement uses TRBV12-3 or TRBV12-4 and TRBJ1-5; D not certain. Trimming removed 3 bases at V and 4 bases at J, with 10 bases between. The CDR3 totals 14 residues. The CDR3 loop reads CASSFVGWNQPQHF. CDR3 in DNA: TGTGCCAGCAGTTTCGTGGGGTGGAATCAGCCCCAGCATTTT.

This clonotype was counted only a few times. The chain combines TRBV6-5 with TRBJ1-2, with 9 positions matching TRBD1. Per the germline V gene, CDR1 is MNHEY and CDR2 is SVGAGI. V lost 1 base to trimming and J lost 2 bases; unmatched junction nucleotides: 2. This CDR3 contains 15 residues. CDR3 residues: CASSYWDRENYGYTF. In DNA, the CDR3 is TGTGCCAGCAGTTACTGGGACAGGGAGAACTATGGCTACACCTTC.

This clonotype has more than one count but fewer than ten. The CDR3 is CASSLQDRYTDTQYF. For the CDR3, the DNA is TGTGCCAGCAGTTTACAGGACAGGTACACAGATACGCAGTATTTT. The rearrangement uses TRBV6-5 and TRBJ2-3; 7 positions match TRBD1. The trim removed 4 bases at V and 2 bases at J, leaving 6 bases unmatched. The germline gives CDR1 MNHEY, CDR2 SVGAGI. The length of the CDR3 is 15 residues.

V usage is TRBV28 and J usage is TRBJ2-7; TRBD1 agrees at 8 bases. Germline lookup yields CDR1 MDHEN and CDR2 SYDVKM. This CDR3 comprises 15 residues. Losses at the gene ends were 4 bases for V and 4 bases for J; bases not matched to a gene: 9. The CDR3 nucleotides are TGTGCCAGCAGTTCCGCGGGGACAGGAAATTACGAGCAGTACTTC. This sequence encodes CASSSAGTGNYEQYF.